This T cell receptor beta chain is drawn from a study of shared clonotypes between healthy human individuals. CD45RO-negative CD8 cells positively selected for CCR7 made up the naive population, which excluded terminally differentiated effector memory CD45RA+ cells. On this clone: The antigen is undetermined.

Study-wide results and limits: The generation probabilities recorded for non-shared clonotypes fell below those of clonotypes shared by all four donors. It was only blood that was sampled, and tissue repertoires likely differ. Among four donors, about 5% of naive CD4 clonotypes were found in common.

The table came from immunoSEQ multiplex PCR; TCRdb's copy has only in-frame clones and leaves some out. The sample lists about 2.1 million clones; 90% to 95% were seen once. The CDR3 sequence is 14 residues long. V shed 5 bases and J shed 3 bases, with 13 bases lying between them. Germline lookup yields CDR1 MNHEY and CDR2 SMNVEV (reference sequence). Material for sequencing was naive CD8+ T cells from PBMCs. The J gene is TRBJ1-1, the V gene TRBV27; D is unresolved. This clonotype was sampled from a man in his late teens or twenties in good health. Some clones in this sample may be carry-over from other donors' samples. The CDR3 bases are TGTGCCAGCAGTCCTGAATCGGCCGACACTGAAGCTTTCTTT. Protein product: CASSPESADTEAFF.